The rows below give T cell receptor beta chains drawn from one sample of a study of CD8+ T cells in alopecia areata. Produced via immunoSEQ multiplex PCR; TCRdb's table is partial and in-frame only. The sample contains approximately 40,000 clones, around half of which appear only once. Sequencing was performed on CD4+ Tregs sorted from blood. The receptors shown here come from a human donor with alopecia areata. Both conserved end residues are part of each CDR3. A D gene is named only where the DNA matches it firmly. Size tells how often a clone was seen (once, few, many) or the class of an expanded clone, and some rows leave it out.

>NA|13|TRBV5-1|TRBJ2-5|NA
CASSVGRRETQYF
TGCGCCAGCAGCGTCGGGAGACGGGAGACCCAGTACTTC
>TRBD2|17|TRBV9|TRBJ2-3|few
CASSVVAGGPWADTQYF
TGTGCCAGCAGCGTAGTCGCGGGAGGCCCGTGGGCAGATACGCAGTATTTT
>NA|20|TRBV28|TRBJ2-7|few
CASSSPRTGVTSGQSYEQYF
TGTGCCAGCAGTTCCCCACGGACAGGGGTTACTAGCGGGCAGTCCTACGAGCAGTACTTC
>NA|14|TRBV4-1|TRBJ1-2|few
CASSQVGRVYGYTF
TGCGCCAGCAGCCAAGTTGGCAGGGTATATGGCTACACCTTC
>NA|12|TRBV14|TRBJ2-7|NA
CASSPSAYEQYF
TGTGCCAGCAGCCCCTCAGCCTACGAGCAGTACTTC
>NA|13|TRBV7-2|TRBJ1-1|once
CASRTTGNTEAFF
TGTGCCAGCAGAACGACAGGTAACACTGAAGCTTTCTTT
>NA|13|TRBV7-8|TRBJ1-2|NA
CASSLLLQGGYTF
TGTGCCAGCAGCTTGCTCCTACAGGGTGGCTACACCTTC
>TRBD1|19|TRBV7-9|TRBJ1-5|NA
CASSPRGQGPTYSNQPQHF
TGTGCCAGCAGCCCCCGGGGACAGGGGCCGACATATAGCAATCAGCCCCAGCATTTT
>TRBD1|15|TRBV5-4|TRBJ2-5|NA
CASSARDRLKKTQYF
TGTGCCAGCAGCGCCAGGGACAGATTGAAAAAGACCCAGTACTTC
>NA|15|TRBV11-3|TRBJ2-3|NA
CASSLGQIHTDTQYF
TGTGCCAGCAGCTTAGGACAGATCCACACAGATACGCAGTATTTT
>NA|13|TRBV7-2|TRBJ1-1|NA
CASSNQMNTEAFF
TGTGCCAGCAGCAATCAGATGAACACTGAAGCTTTCTTT
>TRBD2|20|TRBV4-3|TRBJ2-1|NA
CASSQGVEESSGRVNNEQFF
TGCGCCAGCAGCCAAGGGGTGGAGGAGTCTAGCGGGAGGGTTAACAATGAGCAGTTCTTC
>NA|13|TRBV7-9|TRBJ2-2|few
CASSLDYTGELFF
TGTGCCAGCAGCTTGGACTACACCGGGGAGCTGTTTTTT
>NA|14|TRBV6-5|TRBJ1-3|NA
CASQAYYSGNTIYF
TGTGCCAGCCAGGCGTATTACTCTGGAAACACCATATATTTT
>TRBD1|14|TRBV10-3|TRBJ1-2|NA
CAISIGTDGYGYTF
TGTGCCATCAGCATCGGGACAGATGGATATGGCTACACCTTC
>NA|12|TRBV28|TRBJ2-1|NA
CASTSPGREQFF
TGTGCCAGCACCTCTCCGGGCCGGGAGCAGTTCTTC
>NA|13|TRBV30|TRBJ2-7|once
CAWKRTYPYEQYF
TGTGCCTGGAAGAGGACGTACCCATACGAGCAGTACTTC
>NA|15|TRBV7-2|TRBJ2-3|few
CASSPQRAGADTQYF
TGTGCCAGCAGCCCCCAGCGGGCAGGCGCAGATACGCAGTATTTT
>TRBD2|14|TRBV18|TRBJ2-7|once
CASSPTSGTYEQYF
TGTGCCAGCTCGCCGACTAGCGGAACCTACGAGCAGTACTTC
>NA|17|TRBV28|TRBJ1-3|few
CASSAALTGVSGNTIYF
TGTGCCAGCAGTGCGGCTTTAACAGGCGTCTCTGGAAACACCATATATTTT
>NA|11|TRBV5-1|TRBJ2-3|few
CASSLGDTQYF
TGCGCCAGCAGCTTGGGAGATACGCAGTATTTT
>NA|14|TRBV28|TRBJ2-7|NA
CASSRGQLSYEQYF
TGTGCCAGCAGCCGTGGACAGCTCTCCTACGAGCAGTACTTC
>NA|14|TRBV6-6|TRBJ1-1|few
CASSYSGAHTEAFF
TGTGCCAGCAGTTACTCCGGGGCCCACACTGAAGCTTTCTTT
>TRBD1|15|TRBV5-1|TRBJ1-2|NA
CASSQDRDDLHGYTF
TGCGCCAGCAGCCAGGACAGGGATGACCTTCACGGCTACACCTTC
>NA|15|TRBV2|TRBJ1-2|few
CASRVARGGVYGYTF
TGTGCCAGCAGAGTAGCCCGGGGGGGGGTCTATGGCTACACCTTC
>TRBD2|14|TRBV7-2|TRBJ2-3|few
CASSSGLATDTQYF
TGTGCCAGCAGCTCGGGACTAGCGACAGATACGCAGTATTTT
>TRBD1|12|TRBV6-5|TRBJ1-1|NA
CASSNRGTEAFF
TGTGCCAGTTCTAACAGGGGCACTGAAGCTTTCTTT
>NA|16|TRBV14|TRBJ2-5|NA
CASSQASWRGRETQYF
TGTGCCAGCAGCCAAGCCTCCTGGAGGGGGCGAGAGACCCAGTACTTC
>TRBD1|15|TRBV4-3|TRBJ1-6|NA
CASSPGQVRGSPLHF
TGCGCCAGCAGCCCCGGACAGGTTCGAGGTTCACCCCTCCACTTT
>NA|11|TRBV7-2|TRBJ2-7|few
CASSASYEQYF
TGTGCCAGCAGCGCATCCTACGAGCAGTACTTC
>NA|20|TRBV12-5|TRBJ1-5|NA
CASGLGTGDRDLYSNQPQHF
TGTGCTAGTGGTTTGGGAACTGGGGACCGAGACCTTTATAGCAATCAGCCCCAGCATTTT
>TRBD2|14|TRBV7-3|TRBJ2-5|few
CASSPTGGEETQYF
TGTGCCAGCAGCCCCACGGGGGGGGAAGAGACCCAGTACTTC
>TRBD1|16|TRBV27|TRBJ1-1|NA
CASSLPTGQGNTEAFF
TGTGCCAGCAGTTTGCCAACTGGACAGGGCAACACTGAAGCTTTCTTT
>NA|21|TRBV4-2|TRBJ2-6|few
CASSQELGGGSVRPGANVLTF
TGTGCCAGCAGCCAAGAATTAGGGGGAGGGTCCGTCAGGCCTGGGGCCAACGTCCTGACTTTC
>TRBD1|14|TRBV18|TRBJ1-1|NA
CASTPGQGHTEAFF
TGTGCCAGCACTCCGGGACAGGGTCACACTGAAGCTTTCTTT
>TRBD2|19|TRBV4-3|TRBJ2-1|NA
CASSQDYRAPFGTRDEQFF
TGCGCCAGCAGCCAAGATTACAGGGCCCCTTTCGGGACTAGGGATGAGCAGTTCTTC
>NA|13|TRBV30|TRBJ1-5|few
CAWSVTGVGPQHF
TGTGCCTGGAGTGTAACAGGTGTCGGCCCCCAGCATTTT
>NA|17|TRBV27|TRBJ1-1|NA
CASSLRGQGRGNTEAFF
TGTGCCAGCAGTTTAAGGGGACAAGGCAGGGGGAACACTGAAGCTTTCTTT
>TRBD2|13|TRBV7-2|TRBJ2-3|few
CASSLVTSGEQYF
TGTGCCAGCAGCCTGGTGACTAGCGGAGAACAGTATTTT
>NA|13|TRBV5-4|TRBJ1-2|NA
CASTIRGGYGYTF
TGTGCCAGCACCATTCGGGGGGGCTATGGCTACACCTTC
>NA|15|TRBV7-2|TRBJ2-7|few
CASSPQPSVSLEQYF
TGTGCCAGCAGCCCTCAACCTAGCGTCTCCCTCGAGCAGTACTTC
>TRBD1|14|TRBV28|TRBJ1-1|NA
CASRLPGGGGEAFF
TGTGCCAGCAGGTTGCCAGGGGGCGGTGGTGAAGCTTTCTTT
>TRBD1|18|TRBV7-8|TRBJ2-1|NA
CASSPYSRTGGSYNEQFF
TGTGCCAGCAGCCCATATTCTCGGACAGGGGGCTCCTACAATGAGCAGTTCTTC
>NA|15|TRBV14|TRBJ1-1|NA
CASSQWGGPNTEAFF
TGTGCCAGCAGCCAGTGGGGGGGACCAAACACTGAAGCTTTCTTT
>NA|10|TRBV28|TRBJ1-1|NA
CASSRTEAFF
TGTGCCAGCAGTCGCACTGAAGCTTTCTTT
>NA|15|TRBV6-5|TRBJ2-3|few
CASSYAGISTDTQYF
TGTGCCAGCAGTTACGCGGGAATTAGCACAGATACGCAGTATTTT
>NA|13|TRBV7-9|TRBJ2-1|NA
CASSPRNPNEQFF
TGTGCCAGCAGCCCGCGAAATCCCAATGAGCAGTTCTTC
>NA|17|TRBV4-3|TRBJ1-2|NA
CASSQRRTSGRFYGYTF
TGCGCCAGCAGCCAAAGAAGGACATCCGGGCGGTTCTATGGCTACACCTTC
>NA|16|TRBV4-3|TRBJ2-7|NA
CASSQDTALSSYEQYF
TGCGCCAGCAGCCAAGATACGGCCCTGAGCTCCTACGAGCAGTACTTC
>TRBD2|15|TRBV6-4|TRBJ2-7|NA
CASSERRTSRCEQYF
TGTGCCAGCAGTGAAAGGCGGACTAGCCGGTGCGAGCAGTACTTC
>NA|15|TRBV7-3|TRBJ2-6|NA
CASSPRPLGANVLTF
TGTGCCAGCAGCCCCCGACCGCTCGGGGCCAACGTCCTGACTTTC
>NA|13|TRBV9|TRBJ2-7|NA
CASSPRVSGEQYF
TGTGCCAGCAGCCCCCGGGTGTCCGGCGAGCAGTACTTC
>NA|14|TRBV18|TRBJ2-3|NA
CASSPARETDTQYF
TGTGCCAGCTCACCAGCTAGAGAGACAGATACGCAGTATTTT
>NA|14|TRBV4-3|TRBJ1-1|NA
CASSQDRVNTEAFF
TGCGCCAGCAGCCAAGACAGGGTAAACACTGAAGCTTTCTTT
>TRBD2|15|TRBV18|TRBJ2-2|NA
CASSPRTSNTGELFF
TGTGCCAGCTCACCGCGGACTAGCAACACCGGGGAGCTGTTTTTT
>NA|13|TRBV5-1|TRBJ1-1|once
CASSLFGDTEAFF
TGCGCCAGCAGCTTGTTTGGGGACACTGAAGCTTTCTTT
>NA|13|TRBV2|TRBJ1-2|NA
CASRGTVADGYTF
TGTGCCAGCAGGGGGACCGTGGCCGATGGCTACACCTTC